Presented here are 25 T cell receptor beta chains from one specimen sequenced in a study of identical twins. MiXCR, applied by TCRdb to the 5' RACE reads, yields one record per CDR3 protein. The repertoire includes about 660,000 distinct CDR3 sequences, less than 10% of them detected once, and 0.75% to 1% sits in the top ten. These data were also reused for a study on yellow fever vaccine responses in identical twins.

Sequencing used PBMCs. The receptors derive from a woman between 18 and 29 years old in good health.

This clonotype appeared many times. The rearrangement joins TRBV7-9 to TRBJ1-2, with a tentative D call TRBD1 (5 bases). The CDR3 has 14 residues. V lost 5 bases, J lost 8 bases, and 18 bases lay in between. Germline V gene sequence: CDR1 SEHNR, CDR2 FQNEAQ (reference sequence). The CDR3 is CASSTQSGGGGYTF. CDR3 DNA: TGTGCCAGCAGCACCCAAAGTGGGGGTGGCGGCTACACCTTC.

This sequence joins TRBV24-1 and TRBJ2-5; 7 nucleotides align to TRBD1. The germline V gene encodes CDR1 KGHDR and CDR2 SFDVKD. This CDR3 contains 12 residues. Trimming at V came to 9 bases and at J to 8 bases, leaving 8 bases not matched to a gene. CDR3 protein: CATGTDLNTQYF. The CDR3 bases are TGTGCCACCGGGACAGACCTTAATACCCAGTACTTC.

In its sample, this clonotype was seen many times. The chain links TRBV28 to TRBJ2-3; possibly TRBD1 or TRBD2 for D (5 bases each). The ends were cut back, 6 bases at V and 2 bases at J, with 15 bases in the middle. This CDR3 has 15 residues. Germline V gene lookup returns CDR1 MDHEN and CDR2 SYDVKM. The CDR3 reads CASSPAGGITDTQYF. The CDR3 nucleotides read TGTGCCAGCAGCCCTGCTGGGGGAATCACAGATACGCAGTATTTT.

The rearrangement uses TRBV5-6 and TRBJ2-1; tentatively, D is TRBD1 or TRBD2 (5 bases each). Germline V gives CDR1 SGHDT, CDR2 YYEEEE. The CDR3 totals 15 residues. V gave up 4 bases and J gave up 1 base, with 12 bases separating them. CDR3 loop: CASSAGGYSYNEQFF. As DNA, the CDR3 is TGTGCCAGCAGCGCTGGGGGATATTCCTACAATGAGCAGTTCTTC.

This clonotype was seen more than once but under ten times. CDR3 in DNA: TGTGCCAGCAGCCGGGGCCCGGGGAGAGACTACGAGCAGTACTTC. It encodes CASSRGPGRDYEQYF. J is TRBJ2-7 and V is TRBV14; D is perhaps TRBD1 or TRBD2 (5 bases each). Germline V CDR1 and CDR2: SGHDN, FVKESK. This CDR3 has 15 amino acids. V shed 4 bases and J shed 3 bases, with 16 bases lying between them.

The rearrangement joins TRBV20-1 to TRBJ2-2, with a tentative D call TRBD1 (5 bases). Trimming took off 0 bases at V and 5 bases at J, with 13 bases between the two ends. Germline V CDR1 and CDR2: DFQATT, SNEGSKA (reference sequence). The CDR3 has 15 residues. The chain's CDR3 is CSARDKGMGTGELFF. CDR3 in DNA: TGCAGTGCTAGAGATAAGGGGATGGGGACCGGGGAGCTGTTTTTT.

This rearrangement joins TRBV11-3 to TRBJ2-5; TRBD1 might be the D (5 bases). Germline V gene data show CDR1 as SGHNT and CDR2 as YENEEA. With 5 bases removed from V and 5 bases from J, the gap between germline ends came to 18 bases. The CDR3 consists of 15 residues. CDR3 bases: TGTGCCAGCAGCCTCGCGTCTAGGGGTGGGGAGACCCAGTACTTC. This sequence encodes CASSLASRGGETQYF.

The V gene is TRBV7-9, the J gene TRBJ2-7; TRBD2 aligns across 7 bases. Trimming cost V 5 bases and J 4 bases; bases outside gene matches: 8. Germline loops: CDR1 SEHNR, CDR2 FQNEAQ (reference sequence). The CDR3 loop spans 14 amino acids. The CDR3 protein is CASSPAAGRYEQYF. The CDR3 DNA reads as TGTGCCAGCAGCCCGGCAGCGGGAAGATACGAGCAGTACTTC.

The J gene is TRBJ2-7, the V gene TRBV5-6; D perhaps matches TRBD1 (6 bases). Trimming cost V 4 bases and J 1 base, with 15 bases left between them. Germline CDR1 SGHDT, CDR2 YYEEEE. The CDR3 has 15 residues. The CDR3 here is CASSKSKQGSYEQYF. The CDR3 DNA reads as TGTGCCAGCAGCAAGTCAAAACAGGGATCCTACGAGCAGTACTTC.

Only a few counts were recorded for this clonotype. This chain links TRBV12-3 or TRBV12-4 with TRBJ2-1; TRBD1 aligns across 8 bases. V was pared by 4 bases and J by 12 bases, with 5 bases of the junction left unmatched. The CDR3 loop spans 12 amino acids. The CDR3 DNA reads TGTGCCAGCAGTTCGACAGGGGCGGTGCAGTTCTTC. Translated: CASSSTGAVQFF.

The chain carries TRBV6-5 and TRBJ1-4; possibly TRBD1 for D (5 bases). The germline gives CDR1 MNHEY, CDR2 SVGAGI. This CDR3 has 14 amino acids. Trimming took 7 bases from V and 8 from J, leaving 17 bases between them. Here the CDR3 reads CASNLSREEEKLFF. The DNA of the CDR3 is TGTGCCAGCAATTTAAGCAGGGAAGAAGAAAAACTGTTTTTT.

The sample holds a few counts of this clonotype. The V gene is TRBV5-1, the J gene TRBJ1-4; 7 nucleotides line up with TRBD1. Trimming took 4 bases from V and 7 from J; bases not matched to a gene: 7. The CDR3 contains 14 residues. Germline V CDR1 and CDR2: SGHRS, YFSETQ. CDR3 amino acids: CASSPGQRGEKLFF. CDR3 bases: TGCGCCAGCAGCCCGGGACAGAGGGGTGAAAAACTGTTTTTT. Full variable domain (rest looked up from reference TRBV5-1 and TRBJ1-4): KAGVTQTPRYLIKTRGQQVTLSCSPISGHRSVSWYQQTPGQGLQFLFEYFSETQRNKGNFPGRFSGRQFSNSRSEMNVSTLELGDSALYLCASSPGQRGEKLFFGSGTQLSVL.

The table lists this clonotype with many counts. V is TRBV7-8 and J is TRBJ2-3; D unclear. Looked up from germline, CDR1 is SGHVS and CDR2 is FQNEAQ. The germline V and J ends were trimmed by 1 base and 6 bases, with 11 bases remaining between them. This CDR3 is 14 amino acids long. CDR3: CASSLDPRTDTQYF. The DNA for the CDR3 is TGTGCCAGCAGCTTAGACCCGCGTACCGATACGCAGTATTTT.

This clonotype was observed a few times. CDR3 in amino acids: CSARDPSGTDTQYF. CDR3 coding DNA: TGCAGTGCTAGAGACCCTAGCGGCACAGATACGCAGTATTTT. The V gene is TRBV20-1, the J gene TRBJ2-3; maybe TRBD2 (6 bases). The V end lost 0 bases, the J end lost 1 base, and 8 bases lay between the germline ends. This CDR3 has 14 amino acids. The germline gives CDR1 DFQATT, CDR2 SNEGSKA (reference sequence).

CDR3 region: CASSRLESTEAFF. The CDR3 DNA follows: TGTGCCAGCAGCCGATTGGAAAGCACTGAAGCTTTCTTT. The chain carries TRBV14 and TRBJ1-1; D ambiguous. Germline V gene data show CDR1 as SGHDN and CDR2 as FVKESK. The ends were cut back, 4 bases at V and 4 bases at J, with 10 bases in the middle. The CDR3 has 13 residues.

V is TRBV5-5 and J is TRBJ2-3; the D gene is possibly TRBD2 (6 bases). V was cut by 2 bases and J by 4 bases, with 11 bases left in between. Germline CDR1 reads SGHKS; CDR2 reads YYEKEE (reference sequence). This CDR3 spans 14 amino acids. The CDR3 reads CASSFYWGADTQYF. In DNA form, the CDR3 reads TGTGCCAGCAGCTTCTATTGGGGGGCAGATACGCAGTATTTT.

This clonotype was seen only a few times. V and J are TRBV20-1 and TRBJ2-6; unclear D gene. The CDR3 is 15 amino acids. Trimming stripped 0 bases from V and 2 bases from J, with 8 bases between. Per the germline V gene, CDR1 is DFQATT and CDR2 is SNEGSKA (reference sequence). Here the CDR3 DNA reads TGCAGTGCTAGAGATCATATAACTGGGGCCAACGTCCTGACTTTC. This codes for CSARDHITGANVLTF.

This clonotype was recorded a few times. The rearrangement joins TRBV15 to TRBJ2-5; D not certain. The CDR3 spans 13 residues. Germline CDR1 LNHNV, CDR2 YYDKDF (reference sequence). Trimming took off 4 bases at V and 2 bases at J, with 8 bases between the two ends. The DNA for the CDR3 is TGTGCCACCAGCACCGTTCCACAAGAGACCCAGTACTTC. Amino acid sequence: CATSTVPQETQYF.

This clonotype has ten or more counts. A read error may produce the germline difference seen at one junction end. The chain carries TRBV7-9 and TRBJ1-4, with D uncertain. The germline CDR1 and CDR2 sequences are SEHNR and FQNEAQ (reference sequence). The CDR3 has 13 residues. The CDR3 DNA follows: TGTGCCAGCAGCTTAAACCCCAAAGGGAAAACTGTTTTT. Its protein product is CASSLNPKGKTVF.

V and J are TRBV5-1 and TRBJ2-1, with 9 bases that match TRBD2. The CDR3 is made up of 17 amino acids. J was trimmed by 0 bases and V by 2 bases; bases with no gene match: 6. Looked up from germline, CDR1 is SGHRS and CDR2 is YFSETQ. CDR3 loop: CASSFMASGDSYNEQFF. The DNA of the CDR3 is TGCGCCAGCAGCTTTATGGCTAGCGGGGACTCCTACAATGAGCAGTTCTTC.

This chain joins TRBV30 and TRBJ2-2; TRBD2 matches 8 bases. With 5 bases clipped from V and 2 bases from J, the junction kept 13 bases outside the gene matches. CDR3 size: 17 residues. From germline, CDR1 is GTSNPN and CDR2 SVGIG (reference sequence). In DNA form, the CDR3 reads TGTGCCTGGGGGTGGGTCAACGGGGGGGCCAACACCGGGGAGCTGTTTTTT. Residues: CAWGWVNGGANTGELFF.

This clonotype has a handful of counts. The V and J genes are TRBV19 and TRBJ2-3, with D possibly being TRBD2 (5 bases). Germline V gene sequence: CDR1 LNHDA, CDR2 SQIVND (reference sequence). The CDR3 has 14 amino acids. With 6 bases removed from V and 1 base from J, the gap between germline ends came to 11 bases. CDR3: CASSALGGTDTQYF. CDR3 bases: TGTGCCAGTAGCGCTTTGGGAGGCACAGATACGCAGTATTTT.

In this sample, this clonotype turned up many times. The chain carries TRBV12-3 or TRBV12-4 and TRBJ2-3; D unclear. CDR3 length equals 14 residues. V was clipped by 2 bases and J by 2 bases, with 8 bases between them. DNA for the CDR3: TGTGCCAGCAGTTTAATGAGGACCACAGATACGCAGTATTTT. Translated: CASSLMRTTDTQYF.

The chain has TRBV6-1 and TRBJ2-3; D is perhaps TRBD1 (5 bases). Trimming removed 3 bases at V and 0 bases at J, with 10 bases between. CDR3 length: 15 residues. The germline gives CDR1 MNHNS, CDR2 SASEGT. The chain's CDR3 is CASSDVWTSTDTQYF. CDR3 DNA sequence: TGTGCCAGCAGTGATGTATGGACAAGCACAGATACGCAGTATTTT.

V usage is TRBV7-9 and J usage is TRBJ2-1; D unresolved. The ends were cut back, 3 bases at V and 8 bases at J, with 8 bases in the middle. The CDR3 spans 12 residues. Germline CDR1 is SEHNR and CDR2 is FQNEAQ (reference sequence). CDR3: CASSLVSDEQFF. The CDR3 region has the DNA TGTGCCAGCAGCTTGGTGAGTGATGAGCAGTTCTTC.